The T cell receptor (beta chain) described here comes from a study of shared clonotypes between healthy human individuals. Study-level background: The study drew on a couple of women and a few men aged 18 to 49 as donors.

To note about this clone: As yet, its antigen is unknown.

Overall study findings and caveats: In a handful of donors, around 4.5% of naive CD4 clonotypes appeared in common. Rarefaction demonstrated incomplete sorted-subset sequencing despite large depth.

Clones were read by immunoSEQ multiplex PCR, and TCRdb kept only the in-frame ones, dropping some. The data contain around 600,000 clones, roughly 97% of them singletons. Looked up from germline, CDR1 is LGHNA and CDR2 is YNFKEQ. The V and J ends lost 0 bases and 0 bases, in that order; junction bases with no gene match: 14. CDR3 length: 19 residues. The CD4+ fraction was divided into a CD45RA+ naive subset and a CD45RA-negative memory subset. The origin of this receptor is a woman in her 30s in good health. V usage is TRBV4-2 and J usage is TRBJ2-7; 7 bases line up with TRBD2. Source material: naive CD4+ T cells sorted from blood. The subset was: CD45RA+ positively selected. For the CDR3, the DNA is TGTGCCAGCAGCCAAGATGGAGGAAAGCGGCGGGGGAGCTCCTACGAGCAGTACTTC. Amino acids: CASSQDGGKRRGSSYEQYF.